The clone carrying this TCR beta chain has a count of ten or more. Regarding time point: newly diagnosed GD, antithyroid drugs for less than 3 months. Scientists built the TCR library using RNA that was extracted from PBMCs. Germline values: CDR1 SGHTA, CDR2 FQGNSA. V was pared by 1 base and J by 5 bases, with 10 bases between. The CDR3 contains 14 residues. The data originate from a study of regulatory T cells in long-lasting Graves disease. In building TCR beta libraries, iRepertoire HTBI primers were used together with Arm-PCR of CDR3 regions. A single record per CDR3 protein comes from TCRdb applying MiXCR to the multiplex PCR reads. The sample shows a few hundred thousand distinct CDR3 sequences, approximately 18% of them seen only once. The sample was also linked to a second study, of T cells in Graves' hyperthyroidism and ophthalmopathy. Turning to that study: Patients showing uncontrolled infection, other autoimmune disease, pregnancy or lactation were ineligible.

The J gene is TRBJ2-3, the V gene TRBV7-2, with D perhaps TRBD2 (5 bases). The sample was peripheral blood mononuclear cells (PBMCs), taken at new diagnosis, from a patient treated with antithyroid drugs. The clonotype comes from a woman under 40 with Graves disease. In DNA form, the CDR3 reads TGTGCCAGCAGCTTAGGGGGAGTCCAAGATACGCAGTATTTT. This translates into CASSLGGVQDTQYF. Combining the CDR3 with reference TRBV7-2 and TRBJ2-3 gives the whole variable domain GAGVSQSPSNKVTEKGKDVELRCDPISGHTALYWYRQSLGQGLEFLIYFQGNSAPDKSGLPSDRFSAERTGGSVSTLTIQRTQQEDSAVYLCASSLGGVQDTQYFGPGTRLTVL.